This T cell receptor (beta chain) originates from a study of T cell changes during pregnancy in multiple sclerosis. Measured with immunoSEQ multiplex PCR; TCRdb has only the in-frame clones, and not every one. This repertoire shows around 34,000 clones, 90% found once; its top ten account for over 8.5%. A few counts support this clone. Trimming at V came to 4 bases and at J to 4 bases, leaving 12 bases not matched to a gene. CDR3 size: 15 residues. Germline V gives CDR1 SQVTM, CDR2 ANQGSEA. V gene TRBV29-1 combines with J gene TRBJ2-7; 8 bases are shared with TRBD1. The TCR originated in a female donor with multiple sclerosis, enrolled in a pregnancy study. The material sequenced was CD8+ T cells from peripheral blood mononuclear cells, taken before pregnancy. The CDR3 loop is CSVGGLQGAKYEQYF. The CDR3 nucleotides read TGCAGCGTTGGGGGGTTGCAGGGGGCGAAATACGAGCAGTACTTC.